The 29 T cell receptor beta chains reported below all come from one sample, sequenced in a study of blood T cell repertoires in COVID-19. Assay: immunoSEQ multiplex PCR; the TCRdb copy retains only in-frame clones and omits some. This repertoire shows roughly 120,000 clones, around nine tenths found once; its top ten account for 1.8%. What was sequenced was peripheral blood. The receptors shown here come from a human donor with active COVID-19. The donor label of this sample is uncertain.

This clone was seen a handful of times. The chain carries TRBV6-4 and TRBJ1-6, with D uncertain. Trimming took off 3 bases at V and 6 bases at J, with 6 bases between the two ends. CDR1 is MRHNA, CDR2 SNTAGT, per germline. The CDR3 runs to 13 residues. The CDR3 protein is CASSESSNSPLHF. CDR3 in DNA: TGTGCCAGCAGTGAATCGTCTAATTCACCCCTCCACTTT.

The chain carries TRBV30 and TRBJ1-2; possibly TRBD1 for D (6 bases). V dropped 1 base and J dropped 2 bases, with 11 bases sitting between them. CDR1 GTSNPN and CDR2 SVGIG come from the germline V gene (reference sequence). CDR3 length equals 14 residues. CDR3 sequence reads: CAWSANRANYGYTF. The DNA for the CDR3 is TGTGCCTGGAGTGCGAACAGGGCCAACTATGGCTACACCTTC.

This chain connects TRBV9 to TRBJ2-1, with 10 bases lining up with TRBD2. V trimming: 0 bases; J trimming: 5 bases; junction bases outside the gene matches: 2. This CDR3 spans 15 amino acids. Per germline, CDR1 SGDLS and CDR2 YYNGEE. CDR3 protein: CASSVGLAGDNEQFF. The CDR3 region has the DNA TGTGCCAGCAGCGTAGGTCTAGCGGGGGACAATGAGCAGTTCTTC. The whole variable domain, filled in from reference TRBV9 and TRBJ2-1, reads DSGVTQTPKHLITATGQRVTLRCSPRSGDLSVYWYQQSLDQGLQFLIQYYNGEERAKGNILERFSAQQFPDLHSELNLSSLELGDSALYFCASSVGLAGDNEQFFGPGTRLTVL.

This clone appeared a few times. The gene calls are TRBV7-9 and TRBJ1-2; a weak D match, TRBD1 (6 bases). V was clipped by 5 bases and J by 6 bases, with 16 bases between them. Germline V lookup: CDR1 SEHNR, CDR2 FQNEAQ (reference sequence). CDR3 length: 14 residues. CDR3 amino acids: CASSRSRGFNGYTF. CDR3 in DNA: TGTGCCAGCAGCCGCTCCAGGGGATTTAATGGCTACACCTTC.

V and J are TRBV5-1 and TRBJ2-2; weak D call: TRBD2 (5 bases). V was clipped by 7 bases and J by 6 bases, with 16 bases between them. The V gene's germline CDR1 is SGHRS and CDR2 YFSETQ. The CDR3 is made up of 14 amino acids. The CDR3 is CASGSHGSSGELFF. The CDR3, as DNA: TGCGCCAGCGGATCACATGGGAGCTCCGGGGAGCTGTTTTTT. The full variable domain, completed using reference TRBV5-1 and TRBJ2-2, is KAGVTQTPRYLIKTRGQQVTLSCSPISGHRSVSWYQQTPGQGLQFLFEYFSETQRNKGNFPGRFSGRQFSNSRSEMNVSTLELGDSALYLCASGSHGSSGELFFGEGSRLTVL.

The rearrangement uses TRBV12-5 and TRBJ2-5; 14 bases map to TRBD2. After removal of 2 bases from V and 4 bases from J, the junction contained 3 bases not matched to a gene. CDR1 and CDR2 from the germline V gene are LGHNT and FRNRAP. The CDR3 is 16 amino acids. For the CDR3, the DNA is TGTGCTAGTGGTTTGACCGGGACTAGCGGGGGAGAGACCCAGTACTTC. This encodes CASGLTGTSGGETQYF.

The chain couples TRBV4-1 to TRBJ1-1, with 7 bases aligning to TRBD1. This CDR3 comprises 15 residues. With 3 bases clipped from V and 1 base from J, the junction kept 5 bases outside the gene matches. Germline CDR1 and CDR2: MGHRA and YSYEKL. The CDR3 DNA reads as TGCGCCAGCAGCCAGCCACGACAGGGGAACACTGAAGCTTTCTTT. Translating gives CASSQPRQGNTEAFF.

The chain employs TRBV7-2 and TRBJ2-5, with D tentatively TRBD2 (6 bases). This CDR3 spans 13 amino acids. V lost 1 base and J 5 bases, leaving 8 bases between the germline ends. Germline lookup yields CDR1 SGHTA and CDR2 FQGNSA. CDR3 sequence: CASSLDGGETQYF. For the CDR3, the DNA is TGTGCCAGCAGCTTAGACGGGGGTGAGACCCAGTACTTC.

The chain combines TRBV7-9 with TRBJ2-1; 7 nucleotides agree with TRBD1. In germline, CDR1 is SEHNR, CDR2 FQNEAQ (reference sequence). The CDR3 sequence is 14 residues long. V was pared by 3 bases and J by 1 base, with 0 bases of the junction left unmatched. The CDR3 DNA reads TGTGCCAGCAGCTTGGGACAGTCCTACAATGAGCAGTTCTTC. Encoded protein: CASSLGQSYNEQFF.

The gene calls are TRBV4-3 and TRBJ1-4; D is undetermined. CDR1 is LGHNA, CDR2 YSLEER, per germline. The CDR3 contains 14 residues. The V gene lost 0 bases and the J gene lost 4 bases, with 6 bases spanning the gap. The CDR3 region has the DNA TGCGCCAGCAGCCAAGAGCGCGTTAATGAAAAACTGTTTTTT. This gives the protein CASSQERVNEKLFF.

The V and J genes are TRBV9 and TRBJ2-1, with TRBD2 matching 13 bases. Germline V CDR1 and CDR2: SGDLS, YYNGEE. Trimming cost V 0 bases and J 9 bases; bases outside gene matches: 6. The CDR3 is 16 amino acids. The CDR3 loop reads CASSVAGTSGAGEQFF. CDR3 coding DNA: TGTGCCAGCAGCGTAGCCGGGACTAGCGGGGCGGGTGAGCAGTTCTTC. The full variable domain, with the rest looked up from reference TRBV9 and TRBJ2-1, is DSGVTQTPKHLITATGQRVTLRCSPRSGDLSVYWYQQSLDQGLQFLIQYYNGEERAKGNILERFSAQQFPDLHSELNLSSLELGDSALYFCASSVAGTSGAGEQFFGPGTRLTVL.

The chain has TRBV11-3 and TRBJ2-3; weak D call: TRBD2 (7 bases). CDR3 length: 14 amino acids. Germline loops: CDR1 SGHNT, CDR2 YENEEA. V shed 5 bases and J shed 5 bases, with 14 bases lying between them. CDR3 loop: CASSGGAAGDTQYF. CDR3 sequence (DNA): TGTGCCAGCAGCGGGGGGGCCGCGGGAGATACGCAGTATTTT.

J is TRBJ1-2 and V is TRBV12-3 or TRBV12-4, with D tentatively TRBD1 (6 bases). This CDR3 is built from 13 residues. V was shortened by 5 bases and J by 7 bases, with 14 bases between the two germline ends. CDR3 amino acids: CASSMRGQGGYTF. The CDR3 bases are TGTGCCAGCAGTATGCGGGGGCAGGGTGGCTACACCTTC.

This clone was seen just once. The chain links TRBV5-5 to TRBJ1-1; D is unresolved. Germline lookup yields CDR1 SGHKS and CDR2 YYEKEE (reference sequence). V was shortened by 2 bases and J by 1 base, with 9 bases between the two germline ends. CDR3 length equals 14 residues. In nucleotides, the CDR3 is TGTGCCAGCAGCTTAAGGAGGGAGAACACTGAAGCTTTCTTT. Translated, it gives CASSLRRENTEAFF.

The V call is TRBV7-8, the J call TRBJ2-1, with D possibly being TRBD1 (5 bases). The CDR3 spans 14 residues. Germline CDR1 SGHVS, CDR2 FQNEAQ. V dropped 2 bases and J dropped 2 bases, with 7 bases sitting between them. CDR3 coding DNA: TGTGCCAGCAGCTTACCGGACACCTACAATGAGCAGTTCTTC. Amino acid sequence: CASSLPDTYNEQFF. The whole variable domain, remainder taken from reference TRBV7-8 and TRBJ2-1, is GAGVSQSPRYKVAKRGQDVALRCDPISGHVSLFWYQQALGQGPEFLTYFQNEAQLDKSGLPSDRFFAERPEGSVSTLKIQRTQQEDSAVYLCASSLPDTYNEQFFGPGTRLTVL.

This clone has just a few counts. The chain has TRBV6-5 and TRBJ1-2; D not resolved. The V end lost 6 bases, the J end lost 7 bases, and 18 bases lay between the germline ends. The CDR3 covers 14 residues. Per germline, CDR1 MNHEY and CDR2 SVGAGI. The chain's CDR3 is CASSSGGRVFGYTF. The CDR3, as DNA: TGTGCCAGCAGCAGCGGCGGGAGAGTTTTTGGCTACACCTTC.

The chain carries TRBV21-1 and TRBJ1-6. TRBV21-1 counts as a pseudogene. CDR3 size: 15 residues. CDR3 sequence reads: CASSKGRGGSSPLHF. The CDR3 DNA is TGTGCCAGCAGCAAAGGGCGGGGGGGGAGTTCACCCCTCCACTTT.

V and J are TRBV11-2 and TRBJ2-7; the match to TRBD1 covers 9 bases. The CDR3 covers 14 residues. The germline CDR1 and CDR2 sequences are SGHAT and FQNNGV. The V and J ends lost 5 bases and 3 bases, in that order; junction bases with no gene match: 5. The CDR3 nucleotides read TGTGCCAGCAGCCCCCGGGACAGGGACTACGAGCAGTACTTC. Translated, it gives CASSPRDRDYEQYF. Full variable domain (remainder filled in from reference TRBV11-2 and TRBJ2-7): EAGVAQSPRYKIIEKRQSVAFWCNPISGHATLYWYQQILGQGPKLLIQFQNNGVVDDSQLPKDRFSAERLKGVDSTLKIQPAKLEDSAVYLCASSPRDRDYEQYFGPGTRLTVT.

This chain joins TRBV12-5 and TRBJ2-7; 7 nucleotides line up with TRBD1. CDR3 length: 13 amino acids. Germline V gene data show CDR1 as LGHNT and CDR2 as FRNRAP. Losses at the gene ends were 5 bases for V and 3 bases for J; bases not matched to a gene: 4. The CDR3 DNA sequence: TGTGCTAGTGGTGGGACAGCGAACTACGAGCAGTACTTC. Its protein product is CASGGTANYEQYF. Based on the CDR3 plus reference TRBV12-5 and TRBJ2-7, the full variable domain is DARVTQTPRHKVTEMGQEVTMRCQPILGHNTVFWYRQTMMQGLELLAYFRNRAPLDDSGMPKDRFSAEMPDATLATLKIQPSEPRDSAVYFCASGGTANYEQYFGPGTRLTVT.

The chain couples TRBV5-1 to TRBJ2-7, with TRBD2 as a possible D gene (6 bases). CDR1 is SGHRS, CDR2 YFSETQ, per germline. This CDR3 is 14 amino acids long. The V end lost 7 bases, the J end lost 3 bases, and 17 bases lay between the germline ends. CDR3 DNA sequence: TGCGCCAGCTCCCGGGCGGAGGGGTTCTACGAGCAGTACTTC. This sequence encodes CASSRAEGFYEQYF.

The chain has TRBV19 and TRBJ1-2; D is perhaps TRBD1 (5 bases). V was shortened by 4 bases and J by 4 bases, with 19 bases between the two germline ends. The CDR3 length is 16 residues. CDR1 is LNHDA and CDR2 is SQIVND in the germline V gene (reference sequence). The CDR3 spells CASSRQPSSPVYGYTF. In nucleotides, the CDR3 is TGTGCCAGTAGTAGACAGCCATCTTCGCCCGTCTATGGCTACACCTTC.

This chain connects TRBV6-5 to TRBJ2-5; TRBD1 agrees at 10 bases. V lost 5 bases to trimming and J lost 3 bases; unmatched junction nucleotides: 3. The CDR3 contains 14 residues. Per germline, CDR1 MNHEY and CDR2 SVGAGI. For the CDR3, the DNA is TGTGCCAGCAGTCGCGGGACAGGGGAAGAGACCCAGTACTTC. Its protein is CASSRGTGEETQYF.

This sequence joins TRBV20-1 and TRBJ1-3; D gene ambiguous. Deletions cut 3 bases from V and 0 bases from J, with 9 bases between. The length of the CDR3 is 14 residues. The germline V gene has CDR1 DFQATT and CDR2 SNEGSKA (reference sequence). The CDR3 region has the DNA TGCAGTGCTAGTGCCCCCGGCTCTGGAAACACCATATATTTT. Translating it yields CSASAPGSGNTIYF.

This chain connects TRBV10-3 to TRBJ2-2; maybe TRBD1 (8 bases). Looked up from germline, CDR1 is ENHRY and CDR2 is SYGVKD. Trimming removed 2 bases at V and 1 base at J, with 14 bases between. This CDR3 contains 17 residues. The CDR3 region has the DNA TGTGCCATCAGTGAGAGCGGGACAGGCAAGAACACCGGGGAGCTGTTTTTT. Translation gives CAISESGTGKNTGELFF.

CDR3 amino acids: CASSLTSGGADEQFF. Here the CDR3 DNA reads TGTGCCAGCAGTTTAACTAGCGGGGGGGCCGATGAGCAGTTCTTC. The V and J genes are TRBV28 and TRBJ2-1, with TRBD2 identical over 13 bases. There are 15 residues in the CDR3. The junction had 3 bases not matched to a gene; V was cut back by 2 bases and J by 8 bases. Germline V gene lookup returns CDR1 MDHEN and CDR2 SYDVKM.

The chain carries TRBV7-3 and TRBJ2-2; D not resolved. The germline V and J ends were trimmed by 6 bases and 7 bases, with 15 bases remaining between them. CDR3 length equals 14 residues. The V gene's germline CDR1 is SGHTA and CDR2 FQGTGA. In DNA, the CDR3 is TGTGCCAGCAGGTTACTTGACATAGACGGGGAGCTGTTTTTT. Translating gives CASRLLDIDGELFF.

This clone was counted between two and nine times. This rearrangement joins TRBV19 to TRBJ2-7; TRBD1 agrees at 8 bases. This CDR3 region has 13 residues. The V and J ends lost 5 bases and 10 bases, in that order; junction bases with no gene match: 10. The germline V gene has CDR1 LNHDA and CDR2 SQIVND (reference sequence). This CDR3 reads CASSPGTGLNQYF. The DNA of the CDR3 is TGTGCCAGTAGTCCCGGGACAGGACTCAATCAGTACTTC.

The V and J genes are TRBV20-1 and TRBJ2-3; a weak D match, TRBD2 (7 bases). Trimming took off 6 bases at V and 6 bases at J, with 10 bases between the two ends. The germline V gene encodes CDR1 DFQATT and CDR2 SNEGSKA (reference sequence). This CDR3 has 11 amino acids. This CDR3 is CSATGGDTQYF. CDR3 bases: TGCAGTGCGACGGGGGGCGATACGCAGTATTTT.

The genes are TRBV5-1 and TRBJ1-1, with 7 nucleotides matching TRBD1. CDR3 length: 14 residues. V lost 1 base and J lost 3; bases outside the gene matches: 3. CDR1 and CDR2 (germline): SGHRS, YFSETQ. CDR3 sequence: CASSLRDSYTEAFF. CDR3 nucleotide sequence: TGCGCCAGCAGCTTGAGGGACAGTTACACTGAAGCTTTCTTT.